The clone carrying this T cell receptor (beta chain) was detected a few times. Antigen specificity is unknown. This CDR3 region has 15 residues. Per the germline V gene, CDR1 is SGHRS and CDR2 is YFSETQ. The J segment lost 7 bases and the V segment lost 1 base, leaving 7 bases of the junction unmatched. Preparing the TCRbeta library involved the use of unique molecular identifiers. TCRdb analysed the PCR reads with MiXCR anew, one entry per CDR3 protein. The sample carries hundreds of thousands of distinct CDR3 sequences, about 15% recorded once. The sample is drawn from a study of T-cell reconstitution after alpha-beta-depleted transplantation in children. General study points: Several hundred graft clones that had expanded were reportedly the source of alpha-beta T cells about two months after transplant.

The source of this sequence is a male patient aged 2 to 9 who had a stem cell transplant for acute lymphoblastic leukemia, so the T cells may come from the graft donor. The chain combines TRBV5-1 with TRBJ2-2; 7 bases fit TRBD1. This specimen consisted of PBMCs, mostly from graft donor cells, obtained 360 days after TCRalphabeta/CD19-depleted stem cell transplant. The CDR3 DNA follows: TGCGCCAGCAGCTTGAGAGGGACAGCAGGCGGGGAGCTGTTTTTT. Its protein product is CASSLRGTAGGELFF.